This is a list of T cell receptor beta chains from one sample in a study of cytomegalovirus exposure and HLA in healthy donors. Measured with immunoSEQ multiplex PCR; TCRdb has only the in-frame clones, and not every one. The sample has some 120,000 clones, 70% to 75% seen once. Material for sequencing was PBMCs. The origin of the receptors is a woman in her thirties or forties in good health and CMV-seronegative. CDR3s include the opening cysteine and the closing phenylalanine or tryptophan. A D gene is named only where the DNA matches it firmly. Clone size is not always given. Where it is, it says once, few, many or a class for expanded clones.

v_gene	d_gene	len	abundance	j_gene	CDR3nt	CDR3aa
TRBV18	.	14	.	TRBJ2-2	TGTGCCAGCTCACCGTCGGGGGTCGGCGGGGAGCTGTTTTTT	CASSPSGVGGELFF
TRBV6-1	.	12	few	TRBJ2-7	TGTGCCACCTCCCAGGGGTTCGGGGAGCAGTACTTC	CATSQGFGEQYF
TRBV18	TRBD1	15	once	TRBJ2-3	TGTGCCAGCTCACCTGACAGGGGACGGACAGATACGCAGTATTTT	CASSPDRGRTDTQYF
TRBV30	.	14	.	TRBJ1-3	TGTGCCTGGAGTCGGCCGGGGGCTGGAAACACCATATATTTT	CAWSRPGAGNTIYF
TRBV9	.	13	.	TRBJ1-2	TGTGCCAGCAGAAAGGAGGGGCGGGGAGGCTACACCTTC	CASRKEGRGGYTF
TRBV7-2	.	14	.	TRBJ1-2	TGTGCCAGCAGCTTAGAGCAGGGGAGGGGTGGCTACACCTTC	CASSLEQGRGGYTF
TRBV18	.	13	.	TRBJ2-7	TGTGCCAGCTCACTTTCCGGGGGCTACGAGCAGTACTTC	CASSLSGGYEQYF
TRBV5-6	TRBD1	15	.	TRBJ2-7	TGTGCCAGCAGCTTAGGGGACAGGGGGGTTTACGAGCAGTACTTC	CASSLGDRGVYEQYF
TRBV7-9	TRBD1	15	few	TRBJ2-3	TGTGCCAGCAGCACCTGGAGACAGGGGCAAGATACGCAGTATTTT	CASSTWRQGQDTQYF
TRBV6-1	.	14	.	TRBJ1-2	TGTGCCAGCAGGGGGGCGGGTATTAACTATGGCTACACCTTC	CASRGAGINYGYTF
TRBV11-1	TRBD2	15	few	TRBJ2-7	TGTGCCAGCAGCTTAGTGGCGGGAGGTTCCTACGAGCAGTACTTC	CASSLVAGGSYEQYF
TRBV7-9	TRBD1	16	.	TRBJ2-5	TGTGCCAGCAGCTTAGGGGACAGGGGGTCGCAAGAGACCCAGTACTTC	CASSLGDRGSQETQYF
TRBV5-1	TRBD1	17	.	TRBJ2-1	TGCGCCAGCAGCTTGGGTCCGACAGGGGCGGCCTACAATGAGCAGTTCTTC	CASSLGPTGAAYNEQFF
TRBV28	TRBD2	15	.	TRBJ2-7	TGTGCCAGCAGTCCCCCCGGGACTAAGGCTGCGCGGCAGTACTTC	CASSPPGTKAARQYF
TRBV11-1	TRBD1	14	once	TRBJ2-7	TGTGCCAGCAGCCAGAACAGGGGAGTGCTTGTGCAGTACTTC	CASSQNRGVLVQYF
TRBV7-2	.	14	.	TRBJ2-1	TGTGCCAGCAGTTTACAGGGTACCCACAATGAGCAGTTCTTC	CASSLQGTHNEQFF
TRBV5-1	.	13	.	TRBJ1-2	TGCGCCAGCAGCTTGCAGGGAAGGTATGGCTACACCTTC	CASSLQGRYGYTF
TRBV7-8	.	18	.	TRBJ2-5	TGTGCCAGCAGCTTTCACGGCCCCGGGTTGGGGCGTCAAGAGACCCAGTACTTC	CASSFHGPGLGRQETQYF
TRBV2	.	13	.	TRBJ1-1	TGTGCCAGCAGTGGATTGGAAGACTCGGTAGCTTTCTTT	CASSGLEDSVAFF
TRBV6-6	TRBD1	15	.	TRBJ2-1	TGTGCCAGCAGTTACCAACAGGGGGCTCTCTATGAGCAGTTCTTC	CASSYQQGALYEQFF
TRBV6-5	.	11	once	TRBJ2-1	TGTGCCAGCAGTTACCTCTATGAGCAGTTCTTC	CASSYLYEQFF
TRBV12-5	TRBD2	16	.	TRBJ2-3	TGTGCTAGTGGTTCAACTAGCGGGGGGTCCCCAGATACGCAGTATTTT	CASGSTSGGSPDTQYF
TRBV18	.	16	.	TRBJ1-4	TGTGCCAGCTCACCTTCACAGGGTACAACTAATGAAAAACTGTTTTTT	CASSPSQGTTNEKLFF
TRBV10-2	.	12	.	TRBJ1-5	TGCGCCAGCAGTCGTACGGGGGAGCCCCAGCATTTT	CASSRTGEPQHF
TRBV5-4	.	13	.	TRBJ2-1	TGTGCCAGCAGCTTGGATCAAACCGCGGAGCAGTTCTTC	CASSLDQTAEQFF
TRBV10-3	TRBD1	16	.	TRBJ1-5	TGTGCCATCAGTGAGTCGAGGACAGGGACGAATCAGCCCCAGCATTTT	CAISESRTGTNQPQHF
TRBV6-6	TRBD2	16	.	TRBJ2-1	TGTGCCAGCAGTTCCCCCCGGACTAGCGGGGGGGCTGAGCAGTTCTTC	CASSSPRTSGGAEQFF
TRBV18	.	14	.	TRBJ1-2	TGTGCCAGCTCACCGTTGACAGATAACTATGGCTACACCTTC	CASSPLTDNYGYTF
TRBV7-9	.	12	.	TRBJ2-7	TGTGCCAGCAGCCCCCAGGGGGGCGAGCAGTACTTC	CASSPQGGEQYF
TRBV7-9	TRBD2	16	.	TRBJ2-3	TGTGCCACAGGACTAGCGGGGGCCTCTAGCACAGATACGCAGTATTTT	CATGLAGASSTDTQYF
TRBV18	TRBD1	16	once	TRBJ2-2	TGTGCCAGCTCACCACAGGGACAGCAGAACACCGGGGAGCTGTTTTTT	CASSPQGQQNTGELFF
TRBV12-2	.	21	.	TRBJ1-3	TGTGCAAGTCGCTCGGGTCGACCCGGGACACAACCCGAGGGGTCTGGAAACACCATATATTTT	CASRSGRPGTQPEGSGNTIYF
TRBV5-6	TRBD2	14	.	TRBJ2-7	TGTGCCAGCAGCTTGGCCGGGGGGGGGTGGGTGGAGGACTTC	CASSLAGGGWVEDF
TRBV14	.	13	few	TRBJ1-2	TGTGCCAGCAGCCAAGTCAGGGAGGGTGGCTACACCTTC	CASSQVREGGYTF
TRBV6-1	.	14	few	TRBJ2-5	TGTGCCAGCAGCCGCGGGGCAGGGAAAGAGACCCAGTACTTC	CASSRGAGKETQYF
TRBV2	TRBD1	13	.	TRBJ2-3	TGTGCCAGCCGGGACAGGGTCATGGGTACGCAGTATTTT	CASRDRVMGTQYF
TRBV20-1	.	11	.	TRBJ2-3	TGCAGTGTTGAGTTAACAGATACGCAGTATTTT	CSVELTDTQYF
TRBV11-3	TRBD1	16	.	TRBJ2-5	TGTGCCAGCAGCCTCTGGGACAGGGCCGAGGAAGAGACCCAGTACTTC	CASSLWDRAEEETQYF
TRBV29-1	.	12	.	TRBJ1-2	TGCAGCGTTGCCCCCATACTCTATGGCTACACCTTC	CSVAPILYGYTF
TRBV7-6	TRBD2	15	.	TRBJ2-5	TGTGCCAGCAGCTTAGCGTTCGGGGGGCAAGAGACCCAGTACTTC	CASSLAFGGQETQYF
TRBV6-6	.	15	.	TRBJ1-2	TGTGCCAGCACCACGTGGCAGGCATCTAACTATGGCTACACCTTC	CASTTWQASNYGYTF
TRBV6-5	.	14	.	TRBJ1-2	TGTGCCAGCAGTAGTTTTGACACCCGCTATGGCTACACCTTC	CASSSFDTRYGYTF
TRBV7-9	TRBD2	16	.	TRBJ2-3	TGTGCCAGCAGCTTAGATATAGCGGGAGGTCTAGATACGCAGTATTTT	CASSLDIAGGLDTQYF
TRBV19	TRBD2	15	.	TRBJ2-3	TGTGCCAGTAGTCATAGCGGGGCTAGCACAGATACGCAGTATTTT	CASSHSGASTDTQYF
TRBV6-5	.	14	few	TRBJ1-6	TGTGCCAGCAGAAACAGGGAATTGACTTCACCCCTCCACTTT	CASRNRELTSPLHF
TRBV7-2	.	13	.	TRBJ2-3	TGTGCCAGCAGCGGAGGATTCACAGATACGCAGTATTTT	CASSGGFTDTQYF
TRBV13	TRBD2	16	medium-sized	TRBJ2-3	TGTGCCAGCAGCTCGTGGCTAGCGGGGCCAACAGATACGCAGTATTTT	CASSSWLAGPTDTQYF
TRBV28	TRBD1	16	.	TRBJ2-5	TGTGCCAGCAGTCCCCCCCTGGGCAGGGGGCCGGAGACCCAGTACTTC	CASSPPLGRGPETQYF
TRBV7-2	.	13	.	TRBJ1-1	TGTGCCAGCACCTCAGGGGTAGACACTGAAGCTTTCTTT	CASTSGVDTEAFF
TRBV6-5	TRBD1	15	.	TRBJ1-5	TGTGCCAGCAGTAGAACACAGGGGGGGGATCAGCCCCAGCATTTT	CASSRTQGGDQPQHF
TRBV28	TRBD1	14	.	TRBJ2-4	TGTGCCAGCAGCCCGGGACAGATAAAAAACATTCAGTACTTC	CASSPGQIKNIQYF
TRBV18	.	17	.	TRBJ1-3	TGTGCCAGCTCACGGTCGACAGATACCTCTTCTGGAAACACCATATATTTT	CASSRSTDTSSGNTIYF
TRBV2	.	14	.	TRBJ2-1	TGTGCCAGCAGTGGAACAACAAGCCGGAGTGAGCAGTTCTTC	CASSGTTSRSEQFF
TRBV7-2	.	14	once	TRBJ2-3	TGTGCCAGCAGCTTTAAGCGCCAGGGCGATACGCAGTATTTT	CASSFKRQGDTQYF
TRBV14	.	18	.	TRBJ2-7	TGTGCCAGCAGCCCAGCCCGGGGGTCGGGACGTCTTTTTTACGAGCAGTACTTC	CASSPARGSGRLFYEQYF
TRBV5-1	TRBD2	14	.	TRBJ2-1	TGCGCCAGCAGCTTGGGGGACTATAGCGATGAGCAGTTCTTC	CASSLGDYSDEQFF
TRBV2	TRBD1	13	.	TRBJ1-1	TGTGCCAGCAGAGGACAGGTGAACACTGAAGCTTTCTTT	CASRGQVNTEAFF